This TCR beta chain was sequenced for a study of persistence of HIV-infected CD4 T cells. Study at large: Donors had been on suppressive ART for a median of approximately eight years.

An overlapping HIV-1 Gag peptide pool stimulated these cells at 0.95 to 1 ug/peptide/mL. CD40L/CD69 double-negative CD45RO-high memory CD4+ T cells were collected. The immunoSEQ assay was version 4, run in survey mode. TCRdb's copy holds only in-frame clones and misses some; the assay was immunoSEQ multiplex PCR. The sample has around 30,000 clones; roughly 80% are singletons. Concerning this clone: What it recognizes is unknown.

Here the sequenced sample was CD4+ T cells sorted from PBMCs after roughly 18-hour stimulation, taken from a patient who received antiretroviral therapy. This sequence was found in an adult woman with HIV who was CMV-seropositive.

The CDR3 DNA sequence: TGTGCCAGCAGTGACCTGACAGGCCACACTGAAGCTTTCTTT. It translates to CASSDLTGHTEAFF. The chain uses TRBV25-1 and TRBJ1-1, with a tentative D call TRBD1 (6 bases). CDR3 size: 14 residues. CDR1 is MGHDK, CDR2 SYGVNS, per germline. V lost 3 bases to trimming and J lost 3 bases, with 11 bases between them.